This T cell receptor beta chain was sequenced for a study of cytomegalovirus exposure and HLA in healthy donors. CDR1 MNHEY and CDR2 SVGAGI come from the germline V gene. The CDR3 runs 13 residues. V shed 6 bases and J 9 bases; nucleotides not matched to a gene: 9. Note on this clone: Its antigen is not known.

Study conclusions and caveats: Most TCR sequences showed up rarely, but some public TCRs showed up in many donors. Subsequent analysis of the 100 to 150 validation repertoires found a tendency for first-cohort TCR clusters to co-occur.

The protocol was immunoSEQ multiplex PCR, while the TCRdb copy is restricted to in-frame clones and leaves out a portion. This table has 150,000 to 200,000 clones, over 85% appearing once. The receptor was derived from a man aged 18 to 29 in good health and CMV-seropositive. The material sequenced was PBMCs. The chain uses TRBV6-5 and TRBJ1-2; 8 bases map to TRBD1. The CDR3 region has the DNA TGTGCCAGCAGGGGGACAGGTTCCCCTCGCTACACCTTC. This codes for CASRGTGSPRYTF.